This TCR beta chain was identified during a study of blood T cell repertoires in COVID-19 (dated by TCRdb to 2019 to 2021). A note on the overall study: Collaborator samples came from the United States, Italy and Spain and covered acute and convalescent phases of COVID-19. The prospective study material was composed of cDNA or gDNA derived from T cells, B-cell-depleted T cells, or PBMCs. Deeply sampled blood TCRbeta repertoires from subjects exposed to, actively infected with, or recovered from COVID-19 were included in the dataset. The repertoires were released in a freely available public database intended as a resource for research on the immune response to SARS-CoV-2. The samples were drawn from two sources: the first 160 participants of the ongoing ImmuneRACE study, and 1,254 subjects contributed by 6 global collaborators. The sample metadata nearly always contained a de-identified subject ID, COVID-19 status, age in years and sex. Where available, HLA class I and class II types were taken from metadata supplied by the sample provider and were not determined by assay-based typing. General conclusions and limits of the study: How much clinical and demographic metadata was included differed by source and by participant, and the metadata was provided uncurated.

The sample holds one count of this clone. Its antigen is unknown. No base qualities exist here, and no much larger clone lies one base off it. Participants in the prospective study were aged about 18 to 100 years, lived in under 30 United States geographic areas, and enrolled through a virtual design. In the prospective study, cohorts were assigned on the basis of participant-reported clinical history obtained from a screening survey and a study questionnaire. In the prospective study, whole blood, serum and a nasopharyngeal or oropharyngeal swab were collected from each participant by mobile phlebotomists. Additional blood draws and questionnaires over a roughly two-month period could optionally be provided by prospective study participants. Blood samples from the prospective study were shipped frozen or at room temperature prior to DNA extraction. Looking up the germline V gene yields CDR1 SGHTA and CDR2 FQGNSA. From V the trimming removes 0 bases and from J it removes 9 bases, while the gene matches leave 2 bases of the junction unaccounted for. Including the terminal cysteine and phenylalanine, the CDR3 comprises 13 residues. Of all the DNA, just the CDR3 is kept, 39 bases in frame from base 1.

TCRbeta CDR3 regions were amplified from genomic DNA by means of the immunoSEQ Assay, a bias-controlled multiplex PCR. The study's processing was this. Within the assay, amplification of reference gene primers was used to estimate how many nucleated cells each sample contained. Sequence reads were collapsed and filtered to measure the absolute abundance of every unique TCRbeta CDR3 rearrangement. For each sample, productive Simpson clonality was calculated by taking the square root of Simpson's diversity index across productive rearrangements. TCRdb stores this immuneACCESS table with in-frame sequences only. Part of the clones is absent; in the studies checked, under half of the shortfall reflects unresolved V genes, and no reason is known for the rest. V and J calls and clone size are as listed in that table; D and trimming were resolved from the DNA. In this sample the table shows approximately 220,000 clones, over 80% of which occur a single time. Jointly, the top ten make up about 2.5% of the sample.

The chain couples TRBV7-2 to TRBJ2-1; 7 nucleotides in the junction match TRBD2. Sequenced material: PBMCs or T cells enriched from blood (not recorded which). This receptor was taken from a woman aged 25 to 45 with acute COVID-19. The CDR3: CASSLAGRVEQFF. The DNA reads TGTGCCAGCAGCTTAGCAGGGAGGGTTGAGCAGTTCTTC.